This is a list of T cell receptor beta chains from one sample in a study of blood T cell repertoires in COVID-19. Repertoires were generated with immunoSEQ multiplex PCR, while TCRdb's copy carries only in-frame clones and drops some. Here the sample spans around 360,000 clones, 87% being singletons. The sequencing input was peripheral blood. These receptors were collected from a woman younger than 45 with COVID-19, enrolled during active disease. CDR3s include the opening cysteine and the closing phenylalanine or tryptophan. D genes are given only for firm matches. Rows give clone size only sometimes, using once, few, many, or a class for an expanded clone.

len	d_gene	v_gene	abundance	j_gene	CDR3aa	CDR3nt
15	NA	TRBV6-2/TRBV6-3	once	TRBJ2-1	CASSYRAGTNDEQFF	TGTGCCAGCAGTTACAGAGCCGGGACAAACGATGAGCAGTTCTTC
15	TRBD2	TRBV7-3	once	TRBJ2-1	CASSSRTSGYNEQFF	TGTGCCAGCAGCTCCAGGACTAGCGGATACAATGAGCAGTTCTTC
13	NA	TRBV28	NA	TRBJ2-7	CASSFSGSYEQYF	TGTGCCAGCAGTTTTTCCGGCTCCTACGAGCAGTACTTC
17	TRBD2	TRBV14	NA	TRBJ2-3	CASSRRGGGRGTDTQYF	TGTGCCAGCAGTCGAAGAGGTGGCGGGAGGGGCACAGATACGCAGTATTTT
13	NA	TRBV7-9	once	TRBJ1-4	CASSLVGVEKLFF	TGTGCCAGCAGCTTAGTAGGGGTAGAAAAACTGTTTTTT
15	TRBD1	TRBV27	NA	TRBJ1-1	CASSFSQGADTEAFF	TGTGCCAGCAGTTTTTCCCAGGGGGCGGACACTGAAGCTTTCTTT
16	TRBD2	TRBV25-1	few	TRBJ2-2	CASSELAGVPGGELFF	TGTGCCAGCAGTGAATTAGCGGGGGTTCCCGGCGGGGAGCTGTTTTTT
14	NA	TRBV6-5	few	TRBJ2-7	CASRRWEVTYEQYF	TGTGCCAGTAGACGGTGGGAGGTAACATACGAGCAGTACTTC
15	NA	TRBV6-6	NA	TRBJ2-6	CASSQQLTGANVLTF	TGTGCCAGCAGTCAACAGCTGACTGGGGCCAACGTCCTGACTTTC
14	TRBD2	TRBV10-2	NA	TRBJ2-7	CASTRTSGRNEQYF	TGCGCCAGCACTAGGACTAGCGGGAGGAACGAGCAGTACTTC
17	NA	TRBV29-1	NA	TRBJ2-1	CSVVGTLGAGPNNEQFF	TGCAGCGTTGTTGGGACGTTGGGCGCGGGGCCTAACAATGAGCAGTTCTTC
12	TRBD1	TRBV5-4	NA	TRBJ1-2	CASSYNRGGYTF	TGTGCCAGCAGTTATAACAGGGGCGGCTACACCTTC
15	NA	TRBV27	NA	TRBJ2-1	CASSLSGGTYNEQFF	TGTGCCAGCAGTTTATCCGGTGGGACTTACAATGAGCAGTTCTTC
15	TRBD2	TRBV7-3	once	TRBJ2-3	CASSWSGRRTDTQYF	TGTGCCAGCAGCTGGAGCGGGAGGAGGACAGATACGCAGTATTTT